This TCR beta chain was retrieved from a study of T cell repertoires in cytomegalovirus infection. Overall study context: It was recently identified HLA-C-restricted and well-studied HLA-B-restricted CMV epitopes that the study used.

Concerning this clonotype itself: The antigen is unknown.

TCRdb recomputed calls from the reads with MiXCR, one row per CDR3 protein. The data show under 200,000 distinct CDR3 sequences, 20% to 25% seen once. General study results and limits: The ex vivo response was dominated by HLA-C-restricted CMV-specific TCR beta clonotypes.

The CDR3 has 18 residues. Trimming took 7 bases from V and 3 from J, leaving 28 bases between them. In germline, CDR1 is MDHEN, CDR2 SYDVKM. The receptor's source is a human donor in good health (CMV status not recorded). Some clones in this sample may be carry-over from other donors' samples. The chain joins TRBV28 to TRBJ2-7, with D maybe TRBD1 (5 bases). This specimen was CD8+ T cells from cultured PBMCs, taken from culture after CMV antigen stimulation. CDR3 amino acids: CASNLGFTSDTNRYEQYF. The CDR3 DNA reads TGTGCCAGCAACCTGGGCTTCACTTCGGACACGAACCGCTACGAGCAGTACTTC.